This TCR beta chain was found in a study of identical twins. Study-wide results and limits: Compared with models, monozygotic twins showed more out-of-frame TCR alpha sharing.

One entry per CDR3 protein results from TCRdb running MiXCR on the 5' RACE reads. The sample shows approximately 550,000 distinct CDR3 sequences, around 20% of them seen only once. Trimming took 2 bases from V and 2 from J, leaving 23 bases between them. The germline V gene encodes CDR1 MNHEY and CDR2 SVGAGI. The length of the CDR3 is 19 residues. This clonotype appeared a few times. Its antigen remains unidentified. This same sample was also part of a study on yellow fever vaccine responses in identical twins. In that study: Twins reportedly had a vaccine T cell response that seemed partly convergent, partly personalized.

The sequenced sample was CD4+ T cells sorted from blood. The chain combines TRBV6-5 with TRBJ2-3; D is possibly TRBD2 (7 bases). This clonotype was sampled from a young woman in good health. CDR3 DNA: TGTGCCAGCAGTTACGGCGGGACTCAATCGCGGGGGCACACAGATACGCAGTATTTT. This sequence encodes CASSYGGTQSRGHTDTQYF.